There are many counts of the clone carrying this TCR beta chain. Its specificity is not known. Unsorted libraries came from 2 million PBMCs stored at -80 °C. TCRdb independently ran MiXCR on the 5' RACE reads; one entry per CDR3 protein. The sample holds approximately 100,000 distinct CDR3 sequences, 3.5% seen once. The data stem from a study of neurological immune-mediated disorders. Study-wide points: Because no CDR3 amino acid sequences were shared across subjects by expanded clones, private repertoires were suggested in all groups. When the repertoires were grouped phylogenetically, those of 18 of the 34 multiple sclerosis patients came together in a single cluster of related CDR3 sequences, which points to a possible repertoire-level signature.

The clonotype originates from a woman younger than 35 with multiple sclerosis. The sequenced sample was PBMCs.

The CDR3 nucleotides are TGCGCCAGCAGCGTACTAGCGGGGGTACCCAATGAGCAGTTCTTC. Protein: CASSVLAGVPNEQFF. The chain has TRBV5-1 and TRBJ2-1, with 11 bases matching TRBD2. V dropped 4 bases and J dropped 6; count of bases not matched to a gene: 6. The CDR3 consists of 15 residues. Germline-derived CDR1 and CDR2 are SGHRS and YFSETQ. Drawing the rest from reference TRBV5-1 and TRBJ2-1, the complete variable domain is KAGVTQTPRYLIKTRGQQVTLSCSPISGHRSVSWYQQTPGQGLQFLFEYFSETQRNKGNFPGRFSGRQFSNSRSEMNVSTLELGDSALYLCASSVLAGVPNEQFFGPGTRLTVL.